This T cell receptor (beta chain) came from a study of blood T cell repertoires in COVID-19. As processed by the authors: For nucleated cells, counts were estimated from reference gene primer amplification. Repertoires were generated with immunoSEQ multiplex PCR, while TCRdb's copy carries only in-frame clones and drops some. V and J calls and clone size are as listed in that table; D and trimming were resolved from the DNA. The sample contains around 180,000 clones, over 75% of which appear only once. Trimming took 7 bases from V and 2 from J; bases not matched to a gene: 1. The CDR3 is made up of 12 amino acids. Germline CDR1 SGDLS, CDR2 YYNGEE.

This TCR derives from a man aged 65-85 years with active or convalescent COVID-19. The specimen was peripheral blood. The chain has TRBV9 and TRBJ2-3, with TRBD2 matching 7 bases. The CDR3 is CASGRDTDTQYF. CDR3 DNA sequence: TGTGCCAGCGGGAGGGACACAGATACGCAGTATTTT.